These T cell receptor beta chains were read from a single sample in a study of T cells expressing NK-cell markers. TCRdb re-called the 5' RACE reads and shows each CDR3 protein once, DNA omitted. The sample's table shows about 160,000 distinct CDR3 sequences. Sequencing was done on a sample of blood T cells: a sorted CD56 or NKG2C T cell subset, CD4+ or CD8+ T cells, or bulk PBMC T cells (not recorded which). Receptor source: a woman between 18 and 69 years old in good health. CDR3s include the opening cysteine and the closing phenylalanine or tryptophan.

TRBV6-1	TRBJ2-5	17	CASISGLAYVGQETQYF
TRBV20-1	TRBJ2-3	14	CSAPRDVLVDTQYF
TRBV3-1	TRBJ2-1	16	CASSQGMGLKSNEQFF
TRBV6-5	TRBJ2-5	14	CASSYPGQQETQYF
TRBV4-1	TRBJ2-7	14	CASSQDFVSYEQYF
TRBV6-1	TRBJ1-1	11	CASTETGFAFF
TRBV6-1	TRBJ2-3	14	CASSPEYHSNTQYF
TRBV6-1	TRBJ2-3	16	CASSGSGSSREDTQYF
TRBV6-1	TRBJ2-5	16	CASMKGTSGGGETQYF
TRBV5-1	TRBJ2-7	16	CASSLGSSGGAHEQYF
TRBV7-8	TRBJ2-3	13	CASRNSGTDTQYF
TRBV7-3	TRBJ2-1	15	CASSLKVAGNNEQFF
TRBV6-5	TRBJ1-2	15	CASSYMGGENYGYTF
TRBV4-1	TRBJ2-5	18	CASSQERLAGGRGETQYF
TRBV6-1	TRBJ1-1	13	CASLGQGNTEAFF